This TCR beta chain was recorded in a study of CD8 T cells in ankylosing spondylitis. Overall study findings and caveats: Significantly higher representation of disease-linked clones was reported for matched ankylosing spondylitis synovial fluid. A TCR beta motif of under 10 highly homologous variants appeared characteristic of ankylosing spondylitis blood. Some of the motif variants had earlier been found in reactive arthritis patients' fluid and blood.

This clonotype was picked up a small number of times. Antigen: not known. Scientists made TCR beta libraries using quantitative 5'-RACE with molecular barcodes. Using its own MiXCR run on the 5' RACE reads, TCRdb lists one record per CDR3 protein. Of 200,000 to 300,000 distinct CDR3 sequences listed, 32% were seen once; the top ten hold around 4.5%. The CDR3 is 16 residues long. V lost 6 bases to trimming and J lost 2 bases, with 19 bases between them. The TCR sequence derives from a male donor with ankylosing spondylitis or in good health (not recorded which). Sequenced input: blood, either unsorted or a sorted T cell fraction (not recorded which). The chain joins TRBV12-3 or TRBV12-4 to TRBJ2-5; D possibly corresponds to TRBD1 (6 bases). CDR3 sequence (DNA): TGTGCCAGCAGCCGGAGTAGACAGGTTGGACAAGAGACCCAGTACTTC. It encodes CASSRSRQVGQETQYF.